Given below is one T cell receptor beta chain in context. Its specific antigen is unknown. There are no base qualities to consult, and no much larger clone falls within one base. This entry belongs to a study of T cell changes during pregnancy in multiple sclerosis (dated by TCRdb to the late 2010s). Notes on the research overall: The study looked at changes in the T cell repertoire across pregnancy in women with multiple sclerosis.

V has 2 bases trimmed and J has 1 base trimmed; junction bases matching no gene number 9. Sequences SGHRS (CDR1) and YFSETQ (CDR2) are obtained from the germline V gene. The CDR3 covers 17 residues, taking in both the cysteine and the phenylalanine. CDR3 DNA only is kept here, 51 bases in frame from base 1. Library generation was performed with the immunoSEQ multiplex PCR assay. TCRdb's version of the immuneACCESS table is confined to in-frame rearrangements and falls short of the full clone set. An unresolved V gene accounts for under half of the shortfall where checked; the remainder is of unknown origin. This sample lists around 72,000 clones; 91% were detected once. The ten largest clones capture about 0.75% of the sample.

Sequences were derived from peripheral blood, sampled in the third trimester of pregnancy. The TCR sequence derives from a female donor in good health, enrolled as a control in a pregnancy study. The chain was built from TRBV5-1 and TRBJ1-1, with 9 central nucleotides matching TRBD1. The CDR3 protein: CASSFSWGQGQNTEAFF. The bases read TGCGCCAGCAGCTTCTCGTGGGGACAGGGACAGAACACTGAAGCTTTCTTT.